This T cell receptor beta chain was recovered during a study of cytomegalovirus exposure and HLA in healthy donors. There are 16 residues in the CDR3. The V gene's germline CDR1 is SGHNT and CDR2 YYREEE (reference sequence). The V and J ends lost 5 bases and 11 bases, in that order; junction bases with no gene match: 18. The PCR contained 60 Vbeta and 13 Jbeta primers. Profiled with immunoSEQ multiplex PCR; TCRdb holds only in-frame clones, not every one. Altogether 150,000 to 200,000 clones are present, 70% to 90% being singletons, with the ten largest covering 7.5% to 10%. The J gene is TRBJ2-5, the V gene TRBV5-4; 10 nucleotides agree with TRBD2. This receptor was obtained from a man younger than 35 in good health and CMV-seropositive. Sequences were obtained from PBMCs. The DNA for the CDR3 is TGTGCCAGCAGTCCCGTTGGCAGCGGGGGGGCTCGGGAGCAGTACTTC. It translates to CASSPVGSGGAREQYF. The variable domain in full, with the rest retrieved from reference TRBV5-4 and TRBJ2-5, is ETGVTQSPTHLIKTRGQQVTLRCSSQSGHNTVSWYQQALGQGPQFIFQYYREEENGRGNFPPRFSGLQFPNYSSELNVNALELDDSALYLCASSPVGSGGAREQYFGPGTRLLVL.